The clone carrying this TCR beta chain was picked up a small number of times. Its specificity is unknown. This record belongs to a study of beta chain features in type 1 diabetes. Investigators reverse transcribed all isolated RNA, so they sequenced expressed TCRB transcripts. Roughly 3.7 million reads, on average, came from each naive, central memory and regulatory T cell sample. Method: immunoSEQ multiplex PCR; TCRdb's copy keeps in-frame clones and lacks some. This sample has around 240,000 clones, with around 9.6% found just once. Trimming left V 6 bases short and J 1 base short, with 11 bases between. From germline, CDR1 is LGHNT and CDR2 FRNRAP. The CDR3 totals 14 residues. Overall study findings and caveats: The cDNA sequencing approach could over-represent high-TCR-expressing cells. The VDJ junctions of type 1 diabetes patients carried fewer insertions and more deletions. Across patients, naive, central memory and Treg TCRB repertoires exhibited apparently greater similarity than was observed across healthy donors.

The sequence was collected from a woman between 18 and 29 years old in good health. Input material: naive CD4+ T cells from blood. V usage is TRBV12-5 and J usage is TRBJ2-3, with D unresolved. CDR3 in DNA: TGTGCTAGTGGAACCCACACCCGCACAGATACGCAGTATTTT. It is translated as CASGTHTRTDTQYF.